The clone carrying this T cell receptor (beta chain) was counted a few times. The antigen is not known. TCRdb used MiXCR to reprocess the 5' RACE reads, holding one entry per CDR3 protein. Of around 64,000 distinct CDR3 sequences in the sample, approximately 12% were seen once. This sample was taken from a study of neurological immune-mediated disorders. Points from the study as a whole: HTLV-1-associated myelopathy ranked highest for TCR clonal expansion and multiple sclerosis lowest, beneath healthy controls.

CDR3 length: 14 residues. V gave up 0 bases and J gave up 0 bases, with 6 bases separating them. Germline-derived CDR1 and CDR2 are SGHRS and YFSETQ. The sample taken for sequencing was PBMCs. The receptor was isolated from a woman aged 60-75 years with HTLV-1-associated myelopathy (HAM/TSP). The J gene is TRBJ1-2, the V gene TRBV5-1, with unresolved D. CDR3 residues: CASSLGQSNYGYTF. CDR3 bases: TGCGCCAGCAGCTTGGGGCAGTCTAACTATGGCTACACCTTC.